This T cell receptor (beta chain) is drawn from a study of CD8+ T cells in alopecia areata. Looking at the study overall: Once tofacitinib had been taken for 6 to 18 months, 6 months off drug followed.

Treatment of the sample: oral pan-JAK inhibitor, 5-10 mg twice daily. RNA was isolated and reverse transcribed to cDNA, the sequencing template. Clones were read by immunoSEQ multiplex PCR, and TCRdb kept only the in-frame ones, dropping some. Seen here are about 180,000 clones, about 54% observed once, and the top ten hold 15% to 20%. This specimen consisted of CD4+ T cells sorted from blood, obtained at approximately week 61, from a patient treated with tofacitinib. The clonotype was recovered from a human donor with alopecia areata.

The CDR3 region has the DNA TGTGCCAGCAGCCCGAGGGACAGTAAGACTGAAGCTTTCTTT. Protein sequence: CASSPRDSKTEAFF. The chain recombines TRBV7-6 with TRBJ1-1; TRBD1 aligns across 7 bases. The CDR3 covers 14 residues. CDR1 is SGHVS and CDR2 is FNYEAQ in the germline V gene. V was clipped by 5 bases and J by 5 bases; unmatched bases: 8.